This TCR beta chain was recorded in a study of regulatory T cells in long-lasting Graves disease. Overall study: Patients with new Graves' disease had used antithyroid drugs below 3 months. Study findings and constraints: Peripheral blood, not thyroid tissue, was the sole material studied.

CDR3 regions were amplified by Arm-PCR using iRepertoire HTBI primers to build TCR beta libraries. Authors' processing steps: Segment identification across samples yielded 62 TRBV and approximately 15 TRBJ segments. TCRdb passed the multiplex PCR reads through MiXCR, listing each CDR3 protein once. The V and J calls follow TCRdb's processing rather than the paper's. The sample lists roughly 560,000 distinct CDR3 sequences; 12% were seen once. The time point was: newly diagnosed GD, antithyroid drugs for less than 3 months. From PBMCs, RNA was extracted and then used to make the TCR library. Turning to this clonotype: Its target is unknown.

The same data also went into a second study, on T cells in Graves' hyperthyroidism and ophthalmopathy. That report notes: Clinical symptoms, serum thyroxine, TRAb, thyroid ultrasound and orbital computed tomography informed diagnoses.

The sequences come from peripheral blood mononuclear cells (PBMCs), collected at new diagnosis, from a patient treated with antithyroid drugs. This clonotype was sampled from a woman younger than 45 with Graves disease.

The CDR3 region is CATSRDLHLPTYNEQFF. For the CDR3, the DNA is TGTGCCACCAGCAGAGATTTACACCTCCCCACCTACAATGAGCAGTTCTTC. This chain links TRBV15 with TRBJ2-1; D unclear. The V gene's germline CDR1 is LNHNV and CDR2 YYDKDF (reference sequence). V was pared by 0 bases and J by 2 bases, with 14 bases between. The CDR3 totals 17 residues.